A selection of T cell receptor beta chains follows, all from one sample in a study of cytomegalovirus exposure and HLA in healthy donors. Measured with immunoSEQ multiplex PCR; TCRdb has only the in-frame clones, and not every one. In the table there are about 160,000 clones, approximately 81% of which are singletons. The source material was PBMCs. These receptors originate from a female donor in good health and CMV-seronegative. Each CDR3 is given with its conserved first and last residue. Each record gives: clone size, J gene, D gene, V gene, CDR3 protein, CDR3 DNA. A D gene is named only where the DNA matches it firmly. Some rows have no size entry. The others give once, few or many, or a class for an expanded clone.

>.|TRBJ1-1|.|TRBV7-9
CASSPEGHRF
TGTGCCAGCAGCCCCGAGGGCCACCGGTTT
>.|TRBJ2-7|TRBD2|TRBV28
CASSLTSGRQSEQYF
TGTGCCAGCAGTTTAACCAGCGGGAGGCAGTCCGAGCAGTACTTC
>.|TRBJ1-2|.|TRBV6-5
CASSPEGYGYTF
TGTGCCAGCAGTCCCGAGGGCTATGGCTACACCTTC
>.|TRBJ2-7|.|TRBV18
CASSRTDNEQYF
TGTGCCAGCTCACGGACAGACAACGAGCAGTACTTC
>.|TRBJ2-6|.|TRBV18
CASSPRTSLSSGANVLTF
TGTGCCAGCTCCCCTAGGACTTCCTTAAGCTCTGGGGCCAACGTCCTGACTTTC
>.|TRBJ1-5|.|TRBV7-8
CASSLRGDYSNQPQHF
TGTGCCAGCAGCCTTCGAGGGGACTATAGCAATCAGCCCCAGCATTTT
>.|TRBJ2-3|TRBD2|TRBV28
CASRILGTSGRDTQYF
TGTGCCAGCAGGATACTGGGGACTAGCGGGAGAGATACGCAGTATTTT
>.|TRBJ1-5|.|TRBV28
CASSLAGRLNQPQHF
TGTGCCAGCAGTTTAGCGGGGAGGCTCAATCAGCCCCAGCATTTT
>.|TRBJ1-5|.|TRBV28
CASRVGGSSQPQHF
TGTGCCAGCAGAGTGGGAGGGTCGAGTCAGCCCCAGCATTTT
>.|TRBJ2-3|.|TRBV10-3
CAISVGDSDTQYF
TGTGCCATCAGTGTCGGGGACTCAGATACGCAGTATTTT
>.|TRBJ2-4|TRBD2|TRBV7-2
CASSLGGGRPIQYF
TGTGCCAGCAGCTTAGGCGGGGGGCGACCCATTCAGTACTTC
>few|TRBJ2-7|TRBD1|TRBV2
CASSEPGQGASYEQYF
TGTGCCAGCAGTGAGCCTGGACAGGGGGCCTCCTACGAGCAGTACTTC
>.|TRBJ1-3|.|TRBV18
CASSPGERNTIYF
TGTGCCAGCTCACCAGGGGAGAGAAACACCATATATTTT
>once|TRBJ1-4|TRBD1|TRBV15
CATTPTGVDEKLFF
TGTGCCACCACCCCGACAGGGGTTGATGAAAAACTGTTTTTT
>.|TRBJ1-3|.|TRBV7-4
CASNLLGGGESKLSGNTIYF
TGTGCCAGCAATTTGTTGGGGGGGGGTGAGTCCAAACTCTCTGGAAACACCATATATTTT
>once|TRBJ1-2|TRBD1|TRBV19
CASSVTGGNGYGYTF
TGTGCCAGTAGTGTCACAGGGGGAAATGGCTATGGCTACACCTTC
>few|TRBJ1-5|.|TRBV4-1
CASSSPPGQPQHF
TGCGCCAGCAGCAGTCCTCCAGGTCAGCCCCAGCATTTT
>.|TRBJ2-3|TRBD2|TRBV6-4
CASSAGGGEDTQYF
TGTGCCAGCAGTGCGGGCGGGGGAGAAGATACGCAGTATTTT
>.|TRBJ2-1|.|TRBV7-9
CASGRGPYNEQFF
TGTGCCAGCGGGCGGGGGCCCTACAATGAGCAGTTCTTC
>.|TRBJ2-7|TRBD2|TRBV28
CASSLGFPNLAGEESYEQYF
TGTGCCAGCAGTTTGGGCTTCCCGAACCTCGCGGGAGAGGAGAGCTACGAGCAGTACTTC
>once|TRBJ1-2|.|TRBV18
CASSPGRNRAGNGYTF
TGTGCCAGCTCACCAGGCCGAAACAGGGCAGGGAACGGCTACACCTTC
>.|TRBJ1-5|.|TRBV7-9
CASSPRGSLDQPQHF
TGTGCCAGCAGCCCCCGGGGAAGTTTGGACCAGCCCCAGCATTTT
>.|TRBJ1-2|TRBD1|TRBV4-3
CASSKGQGQLYGYTF
TGCGCCAGCAGCAAGGGCCAGGGACAGCTCTATGGCTACACCTTC
>.|TRBJ1-2|.|TRBV6-6
CASTVGADYGYTF
TGTGCCAGCACGGTGGGGGCAGACTATGGCTACACCTTC
>.|TRBJ2-1|TRBD2|TRBV7-9
CASNGGLAGEQFF
TGTGCCAGCAACGGGGGACTAGCGGGTGAGCAGTTCTTC
>.|TRBJ1-2|TRBD1|TRBV7-3
CASSPGQGLGDYTF
TGTGCCAGCAGCCCGGGACAGGGGCTCGGTGACTACACCTTC
>.|TRBJ2-3|.|TRBV4-1
CASSQERLAWPDTQYF
TGCGCCAGCAGCCAAGAAAGGCTAGCCTGGCCAGATACGCAGTATTTT
>.|TRBJ1-3|TRBD1|TRBV5-1
CASSFRDRGNTIYF
TGCGCCAGCAGCTTCCGGGACAGAGGAAACACCATATATTTT
>.|TRBJ1-3|.|TRBV4-1
CASSQVGGTIYF
TGCGCCAGCAGCCAAGTGGGAGGCACCATATATTTT
>.|TRBJ2-1|TRBD2|TRBV11-3
CASSLGAGDGIDEQFF
TGTGCCAGCAGCTTGGGAGCGGGAGACGGTATTGATGAGCAGTTCTTC
>few|TRBJ2-7|.|TRBV15
CATSRSRSYEQYF
TGTGCCACCAGCAGATCGAGGTCCTACGAGCAGTACTTC
>.|TRBJ2-1|.|TRBV6-5
CASSYGRGNEQFF
TGTGCCAGCAGTTATGGCCGCGGGAATGAGCAGTTCTTC
>few|TRBJ2-1|.|TRBV19
CASSIRVSTNEQFF
TGTGCCAGTAGTATCAGGGTATCCACGAATGAGCAGTTCTTC
>few|TRBJ1-4|.|TRBV30
CAWSSGRGNEKLFF
TGTGCCTGGAGTTCCGGGAGGGGTAATGAAAAACTGTTTTTT
>once|TRBJ2-1|TRBD2|TRBV20-1
CSARVGTSRVF
TGCAGTGCTAGAGTGGGGACTAGCCGTGTCTTC
>few|TRBJ2-7|.|TRBV19
CASSSGTAGREQYF
TGTGCCAGTAGTAGCGGGACAGCCGGTCGCGAGCAGTACTTC
>few|TRBJ1-4|.|TRBV5-1
CASSPVPGTSNEKLFF
TGCGCCAGCAGTCCCGTGCCAGGGACTTCTAATGAAAAACTGTTTTTT
>.|TRBJ2-2|.|TRBV7-3
CASSLKAKNTGELFF
TGTGCCAGCAGCTTAAAAGCGAAGAACACCGGGGAGCTGTTTTTT
>.|TRBJ2-2|.|TRBV7-9
CASSSTRGTGELFF
TGTGCCAGCAGCTCCACGCGGGGCACCGGGGAGCTGTTTTTT
>few|TRBJ1-1|TRBD1|TRBV2
CASTGDRRNTEAFF
TGTGCCAGCACCGGGGACAGACGGAACACTGAAGCTTTCTTT
>.|TRBJ2-3|TRBD2|TRBV25-1
CASSELWGTSGTDTQYF
TGTGCCAGCAGTGAATTGTGGGGGACTAGCGGGACAGATACGCAGTATTTT
>.|TRBJ1-1|TRBD1|TRBV6-5
CASSYSNRDSEAFF
TGTGCCAGCAGTTACTCGAATCGGGACAGTGAAGCTTTCTTT
>.|TRBJ2-2|.|TRBV4-1
CASSQRGSGELFF
TGCGCCAGCAGCCAACGGGGTTCCGGGGAGCTGTTTTTT
>.|TRBJ2-1|TRBD2|TRBV29-1
CSVEGRLAGGMEQFF
TGCAGCGTTGAAGGCCGCCTAGCGGGAGGTATGGAGCAGTTCTTC
>few|TRBJ1-2|.|TRBV5-4
CASSLAEQLRYGYTF
TGTGCCAGCAGCTTGGCGGAACAGTTGCGCTATGGCTACACCTTC
>.|TRBJ2-2|TRBD2|TRBV27
CASRGLAGAGTGELFF
TGTGCCAGCAGGGGCCTAGCGGGAGCCGGTACCGGGGAGCTGTTTTTT
>.|TRBJ1-2|.|TRBV6-5
CASSDTGYGYTF
TGTGCCAGCAGTGACACAGGGTATGGCTACACCTTC
>.|TRBJ2-7|TRBD2|TRBV9
CASSVTPTGGGAEQYF
TGTGCCAGCAGCGTAACTCCCACAGGCGGGGGGGCCGAGCAGTACTTC
>.|TRBJ2-7|TRBD1|TRBV4-3
CASSPSRQGFYEQYF
TGCGCCAGCAGCCCCTCTCGACAGGGATTTTACGAGCAGTACTTC
>few|TRBJ2-1|TRBD1|TRBV5-1
CASSVDRDNEQFF
TGCGCCAGCAGCGTTGACAGGGACAATGAGCAGTTCTTC
>.|TRBJ2-4|.|TRBV27
CASSLSQGWVKNIQYF
TGTGCCAGCAGTTTATCCCAGGGGTGGGTCAAAAACATTCAGTACTTC
>.|TRBJ1-1|.|TRBV11-1
CASSGASRTEAFF
TGTGCCAGCAGCGGGGCCTCGAGAACTGAAGCTTTCTTT
>.|TRBJ2-7|TRBD1|TRBV7-3
CASSTQGSYEQYF
TGTGCCAGCAGCACACAGGGGTCCTACGAGCAGTACTTC
>.|TRBJ1-4|.|TRBV4-1
CASRSRSEAGGEKLFF
TGCGCCAGCAGGTCGAGGTCCGAGGCGGGGGGTGAAAAACTGTTTTTT
>few|TRBJ2-1|TRBD2|TRBV4-3
CASSQPGLAEYNEQFF
TGCGCCAGCAGCCAACCTGGACTAGCGGAATACAATGAGCAGTTCTTC